This T cell receptor beta chain is drawn from a study of blood T cell repertoires in COVID-19. About the research overall: T cells, B-cell-depleted T cells, or PBMCs supplied cDNA or gDNA.

The CDR3 totals 11 residues. Germline V gives CDR1 DFQATT, CDR2 SNEGSKA (reference sequence). About this clone itself: The junction departs from germline at one end; a sequencing error may be responsible.

The table came from immunoSEQ multiplex PCR; TCRdb's copy has only in-frame clones and leaves some out. The sample contains 400,000 to 450,000 clones, about 90% of which appear only once. The chain couples TRBV20-1 to TRBJ2-7; perhaps TRBD2 as D (6 bases). The sample consisted of PBMCs or T cells enriched from blood (not recorded which). This TCR came from a man aged 18 to 35 who had recovered from COVID-19. The CDR3 sequence is CSATDGTQGLF. In DNA, the CDR3 is TGCAGTGCTACGGACGGGACTCAGGGACTCTTC.